These T cell receptor beta chains were read from a single sample in a study of blood T cell repertoires in COVID-19. Measured with immunoSEQ multiplex PCR; TCRdb has only the in-frame clones, and not every one. The sample has about 120,000 clones, approximately 71% seen once. The sample consisted of peripheral blood. Receptor source: a human donor in a cohort sampled during active COVID-19. Each CDR3 is given with its conserved first and last residue. The D gene is left open where the match is weak. Clone size is stated in some rows and not others, as once, few, many or a class when expanded.

>NA|NA|TRBV5-6|TRBJ2-6
TGTGCCAGCAGCTTGACCCAGGGGTCTGGGGCCAACGTCCTGACTTTC
CASSLTQGSGANVLTF
>NA|NA|TRBV7-7|TRBJ1-3
TGTGCTAGCAGCTCCGACGGCGGGGACACCATATATTTT
CASSSDGGDTIYF
>NA|NA|TRBV6-5|TRBJ2-2
TGTGCCAGCAGAGCCCCCATCACCGGGGAGCTGTTTTTT
CASRAPITGELFF
>NA|NA|TRBV11-2|TRBJ1-1
TGTGCCAGCAGCCAGATACTGAAGGGGGATGCTGAAGCTTTCTTT
CASSQILKGDAEAFF
>NA|NA|TRBV5-8|TRBJ1-5
TGTGCCAGCAGCAGCGGGACGATGAGCAATCAGCCCCAGCATTTT
CASSSGTMSNQPQHF
>NA|NA|TRBV6-5|TRBJ1-5
TGTGCCAGCAGCGACTTAGGTGTTAGGCCCCAGCATTTT
CASSDLGVRPQHF
>NA|NA|TRBV20-1|TRBJ1-1
TGCAGTGTTAAGGCGGCCACTGAAGCTTTCTTT
CSVKAATEAFF
>NA|few|TRBV6-5|TRBJ2-6
TGTGCCACCTTCCCGGGGATCTCTGGGGCCAACGTCCTGACTTTC
CATFPGISGANVLTF
>NA|NA|TRBV7-9|TRBJ1-1
TGTGCCAGCAGCCTGCTAGACGGCAGCTCGGGCACTGAAGCTTTCTTT
CASSLLDGSSGTEAFF
>TRBD2|many|TRBV30|TRBJ2-7
TGTGCCTGGAGACCTGCCGGGGCTAGCGGGAGGGCCGGCGAGCAGTACTTC
CAWRPAGASGRAGEQYF
>TRBD2|NA|TRBV6-5|TRBJ2-7
TGTGCCAGCAGAGCCTGGACTAGCCCCTACGAGCAGTACTTC
CASRAWTSPYEQYF
>NA|NA|TRBV18|TRBJ1-2
TGTGCCAGCTCACGGGATGCGGGGGCGGACTATGGCTACACCTTC
CASSRDAGADYGYTF
>NA|NA|TRBV7-8|TRBJ1-2
TGTGCCAGCAGCCCAGAGACCGGGACTAACTATGGCTACACCTTC
CASSPETGTNYGYTF
>TRBD1|NA|TRBV5-4|TRBJ2-7
TGTGCCAGCAGCTTGGGGGGACAGGGGTTCCACGAGCAGTACTTC
CASSLGGQGFHEQYF
>NA|NA|TRBV29-1|TRBJ2-7
TGCAGCGCCTTATCCCTACAGGCCTCCAGCTCCTACGAGCAGTACTTC
CSALSLQASSSYEQYF
>NA|NA|TRBV19|TRBJ2-7
TGTGCCAGTAGTATTGGCGGGGTAATACCCGGGGCCTACGAGCAGTACTTC
CASSIGGVIPGAYEQYF
>TRBD1|NA|TRBV27|TRBJ2-7
TGTGCCAGCAGTCCATACAGGGGGTCCTACGAGCAGTACTTC
CASSPYRGSYEQYF
>TRBD2|NA|TRBV5-4|TRBJ2-7
TGTGCCAGCAGCTCCCTCACTAGCGGGGCCCACGAGCAGTACTTC
CASSSLTSGAHEQYF
>TRBD2|NA|TRBV28|TRBJ2-7
TGTGCCAGCAGTTTGCGGACTAGCGGAGCCCCCCGGGAGCAGTACTTC
CASSLRTSGAPREQYF
>NA|NA|TRBV10-3|TRBJ2-7
TGTGCCATCAGTGAAGCGGAAAGCTCCTACGAGCAGTACTTC
CAISEAESSYEQYF
>TRBD1|NA|TRBV2|TRBJ2-7
TGTGCCAGCACCGAGGACAGGTCTTCCTACGAGCAGTACTTC
CASTEDRSSYEQYF
>NA|NA|TRBV6-2/TRBV6-3|TRBJ2-5
TGTGCCAGCAGTTATACTTCCAGGGGCCAGTACTTC
CASSYTSRGQYF
>NA|NA|TRBV5-1|TRBJ2-3
TGCGCCAGCAGCCTTAACGGACAGCCCACAGATACGCAGTATTTT
CASSLNGQPTDTQYF